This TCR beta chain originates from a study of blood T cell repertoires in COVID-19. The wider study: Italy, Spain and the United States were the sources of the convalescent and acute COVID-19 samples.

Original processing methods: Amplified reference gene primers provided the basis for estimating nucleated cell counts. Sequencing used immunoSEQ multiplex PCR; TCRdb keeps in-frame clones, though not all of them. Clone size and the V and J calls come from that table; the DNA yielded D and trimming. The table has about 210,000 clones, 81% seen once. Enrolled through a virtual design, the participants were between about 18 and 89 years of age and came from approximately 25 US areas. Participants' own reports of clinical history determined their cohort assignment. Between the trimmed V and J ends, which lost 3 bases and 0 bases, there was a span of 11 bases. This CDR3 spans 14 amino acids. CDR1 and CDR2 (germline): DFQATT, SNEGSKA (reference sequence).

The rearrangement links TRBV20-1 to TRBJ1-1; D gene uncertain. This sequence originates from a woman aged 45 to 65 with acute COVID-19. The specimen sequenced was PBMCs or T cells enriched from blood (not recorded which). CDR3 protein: CSASWRIMNTEAFF. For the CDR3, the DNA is TGCAGTGCTAGTTGGAGAATTATGAACACTGAAGCTTTCTTT.